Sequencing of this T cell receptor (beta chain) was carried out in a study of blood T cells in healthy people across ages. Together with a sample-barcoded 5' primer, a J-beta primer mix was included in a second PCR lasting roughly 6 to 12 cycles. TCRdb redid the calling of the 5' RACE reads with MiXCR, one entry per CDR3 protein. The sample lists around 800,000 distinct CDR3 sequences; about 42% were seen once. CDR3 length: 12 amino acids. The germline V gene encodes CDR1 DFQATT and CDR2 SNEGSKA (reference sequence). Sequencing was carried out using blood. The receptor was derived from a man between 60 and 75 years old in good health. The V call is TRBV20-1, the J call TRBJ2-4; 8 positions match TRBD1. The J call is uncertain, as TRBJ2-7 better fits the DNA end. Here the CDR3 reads CSAPQGAYEQYF. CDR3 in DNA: TGCAGTGCCCCACAGGGGGCCTACGAGCAGTACTTC.